What follows describes a single T cell receptor beta chain. The data are from a study of blood T cell repertoires in COVID-19. Looking at the study overall: Acute-phase and convalescent COVID-19 samples originated in the United States, Italy and Spain.

V was clipped by 6 bases and J by 8 bases; unmatched bases: 11. The CDR3 totals 14 residues. Germline V gives CDR1 SGHTA, CDR2 FQGNSA. Methods used by the authors: By means of reference gene primer amplification, nucleated cell counts were estimated. Profiling relied on immunoSEQ multiplex PCR, and the TCRdb table lists in-frame clones only, not all of them. For V, J and clone size, that table is used; D and trimming come from the DNA. Seen here are 200,000 to 250,000 clones, 70% to 90% observed once, and the top ten hold 4% to 5.5%. The V gene is TRBV7-2, the J gene TRBJ2-5; 8 bases align to TRBD1. The sequencing input was peripheral blood. This receptor was taken from a woman in her thirties or forties with acute or convalescent COVID-19. CDR3 amino acids: CASRLGQGQGTQYF. In DNA form, the CDR3 reads TGTGCCAGCAGACTTGGACAGGGTCAAGGTACCCAGTACTTC.